The clone carrying this T cell receptor (beta chain) appeared many times. These data originate in a study of T-cell reconstitution after alpha-beta-depleted transplantation in children. Unique molecular identifiers were used to barcode this TCRbeta library. In TCRdb, the PCR reads were re-called with MiXCR into one record per CDR3 protein. The data hold about 600,000 distinct CDR3 sequences, with 10% to 15% observed a single time. The CDR3 loop spans 18 amino acids. Germline CDR1 reads MNHEY; CDR2 reads SVGEGT. V was trimmed by 5 bases and J by 1 base, leaving 23 bases between them. The chain employs TRBV6-2 or TRBV6-3 and TRBJ1-1; D not resolved. This material consisted of PBMCs, mostly from graft donor cells, taken 360 days after TCRalphabeta/CD19-depleted stem cell transplant. The TCR comes from a male patient under 18 who had a stem cell transplant for acute myeloid leukemia, so the T cells may come from the graft donor. This chain's CDR3 is CASSGLWSHTPANTEAFF. The DNA for the CDR3 is TGTGCCAGCAGTGGACTATGGTCCCACACTCCCGCGAACACTGAAGCTTTCTTT.